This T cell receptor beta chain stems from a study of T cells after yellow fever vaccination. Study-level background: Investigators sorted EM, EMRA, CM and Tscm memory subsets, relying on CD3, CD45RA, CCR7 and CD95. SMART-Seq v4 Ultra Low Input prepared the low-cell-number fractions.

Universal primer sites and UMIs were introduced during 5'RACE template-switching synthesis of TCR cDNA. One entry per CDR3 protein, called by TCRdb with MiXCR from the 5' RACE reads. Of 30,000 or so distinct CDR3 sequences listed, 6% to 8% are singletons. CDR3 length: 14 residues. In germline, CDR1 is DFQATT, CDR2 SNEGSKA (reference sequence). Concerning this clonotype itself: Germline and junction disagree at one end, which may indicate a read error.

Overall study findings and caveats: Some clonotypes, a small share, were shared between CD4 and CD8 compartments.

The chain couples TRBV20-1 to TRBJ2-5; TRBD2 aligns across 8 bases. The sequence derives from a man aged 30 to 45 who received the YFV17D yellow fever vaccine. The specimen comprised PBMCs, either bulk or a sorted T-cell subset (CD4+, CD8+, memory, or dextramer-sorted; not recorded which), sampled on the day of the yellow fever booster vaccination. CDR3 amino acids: CSARSLAVQETQNF. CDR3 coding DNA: TGCAGTGCTAGGTCACTAGCGGTTCAAGAGACCCAGAACTTC.